These 5 T cell receptor beta chains came from one sample sequenced in a study of PD-1 blockade in classical Hodgkin lymphoma. Each patient's relapse followed autologous stem cell transplantation, and brentuximab vedotin exposure varied. TCRdb's copy holds only in-frame clones and misses some; the assay was immunoSEQ multiplex PCR. This sample has 75,000 to 100,000 clones, with roughly 88% found just once. Sequences were derived from peripheral blood mononuclear cells (PBMCs), sampled at baseline. All receptors derive from a human donor with classical Hodgkin lymphoma.

This chain uses TRBV14 with TRBJ1-1; D remains unclear. The CDR3 consists of 15 residues. Germline V lookup: CDR1 SGHDN, CDR2 FVKESK. The V gene lost 4 bases and the J gene lost 1 base, with 13 bases spanning the gap. The CDR3 here is CASSPEDLRNTEAFF. The DNA of the CDR3 is TGTGCCAGCAGCCCAGAGGACCTACGGAACACTGAAGCTTTCTTT.

V usage is TRBV5-1 and J usage is TRBJ2-3; D is perhaps TRBD2 (5 bases). V was pared by 4 bases and J by 4 bases, with 7 bases between. The length of the CDR3 is 12 residues. Germline CDR1 reads SGHRS; CDR2 reads YFSETQ. CDR3 region: CASSGGPDTQYF. CDR3 sequence (DNA): TGCGCCAGCAGCGGAGGCCCAGATACGCAGTATTTT. The variable domain in full, completed from reference TRBV5-1 and TRBJ2-3, reads KAGVTQTPRYLIKTRGQQVTLSCSPISGHRSVSWYQQTPGQGLQFLFEYFSETQRNKGNFPGRFSGRQFSNSRSEMNVSTLELGDSALYLCASSGGPDTQYFGPGTRLTVL.

V gene TRBV19 combines with J gene TRBJ2-1, with 11 bases that match TRBD2. CDR3 length: 16 amino acids. CDR1 and CDR2 from the germline V gene are LNHDA and SQIVND (reference sequence). V lost 5 bases to trimming and J lost 5 bases; unmatched junction nucleotides: 8. CDR3 nucleotide sequence: TGTGCCAGTAGTCGTATCACGGGACTAGCGGACAATGAGCAGTTCTTC. This codes for CASSRITGLADNEQFF.

Notes on this clone: Its ends do not fully match the called genes, so a read error is possible. The rearrangement uses TRBV10-3 and TRBJ2-4, with D perhaps assigned TRBD1 or TRBD2 (5 bases each). CDR1 is ENHRY, CDR2 SYGVKD, per germline. The CDR3 is 13 amino acids. CDR3 sequence reads: CAISESASGPHVF. Here the CDR3 DNA reads TGTGCCATCAGTGAGTCTGCTTCGGGACCGCACGTCTTC.

The V gene is TRBV11-3, the J gene TRBJ1-2; D is undetermined. The CDR3 totals 13 residues. The germline CDR1 and CDR2 sequences are SGHNT and YENEEA. Trimming stripped 5 bases from V and 1 base from J, with 8 bases between. The DNA of the CDR3 is TGTGCCAGCAGCCTGGATGATAACTATGGCTACACCTTC. It specifies CASSLDDNYGYTF.